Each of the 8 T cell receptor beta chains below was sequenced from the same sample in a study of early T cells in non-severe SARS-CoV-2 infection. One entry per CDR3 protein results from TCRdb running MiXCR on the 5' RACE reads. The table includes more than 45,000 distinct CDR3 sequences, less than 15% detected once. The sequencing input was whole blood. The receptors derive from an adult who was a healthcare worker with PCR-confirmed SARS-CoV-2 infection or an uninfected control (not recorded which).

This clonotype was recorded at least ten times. DNA of the CDR3: TGTGCCACCAAACGGACAGGGGGAGAAAAACTGTTTTTT. Protein: CATKRTGGEKLFF. The chain couples TRBV6-6 to TRBJ1-4; 10 bases line up with TRBD1. Looked up from germline, CDR1 is MNHNY and CDR2 is SVGAGI (reference sequence). V lost 10 bases, J lost 8 bases, and 7 bases stayed unmatched. The CDR3 contains 13 residues.

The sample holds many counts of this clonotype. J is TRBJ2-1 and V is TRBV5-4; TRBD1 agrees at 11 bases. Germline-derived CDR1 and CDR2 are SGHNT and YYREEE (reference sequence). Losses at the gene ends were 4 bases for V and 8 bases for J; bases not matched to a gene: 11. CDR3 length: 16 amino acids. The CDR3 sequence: CASSPRDRGFLHEQFF. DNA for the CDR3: TGTGCCAGCAGCCCTAGGGACAGGGGGTTTTTGCATGAGCAGTTCTTC.

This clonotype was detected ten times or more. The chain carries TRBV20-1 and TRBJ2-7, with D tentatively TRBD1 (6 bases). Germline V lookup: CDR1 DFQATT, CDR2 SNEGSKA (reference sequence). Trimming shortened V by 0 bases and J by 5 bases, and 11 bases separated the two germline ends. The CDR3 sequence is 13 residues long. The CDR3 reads CSARDWTADEQYF. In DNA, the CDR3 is TGCAGTGCTAGAGATTGGACAGCCGACGAGCAGTACTTC.

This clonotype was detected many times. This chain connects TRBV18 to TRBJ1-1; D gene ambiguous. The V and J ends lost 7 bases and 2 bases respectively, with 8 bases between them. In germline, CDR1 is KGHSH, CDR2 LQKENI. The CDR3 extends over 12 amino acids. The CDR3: CASFLKNTEAFF. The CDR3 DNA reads TGTGCCAGCTTTCTTAAAAACACTGAAGCTTTCTTT.

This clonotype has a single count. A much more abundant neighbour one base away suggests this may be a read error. DNA for the CDR3: TGTGCCAGCAGCCGAACTGACAGGGGGCTAAGGGAACAATACGAGCAGTACTTC. It is translated as CASSRTDRGLREQYEQYF. The J gene is TRBJ2-7, the V gene TRBV12-3 or TRBV12-4; 10 nucleotides match TRBD1. The ends lost 6 bases at V and 4 bases at J; junction bases unmatched: 18. The CDR3 extends over 18 amino acids.

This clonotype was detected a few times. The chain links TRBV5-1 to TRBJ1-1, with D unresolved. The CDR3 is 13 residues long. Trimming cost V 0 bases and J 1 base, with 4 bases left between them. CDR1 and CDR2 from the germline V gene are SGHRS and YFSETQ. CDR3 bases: TGCGCCAGCAGCTTGGGGTGGAACACTGAAGCTTTCTTT. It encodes CASSLGWNTEAFF. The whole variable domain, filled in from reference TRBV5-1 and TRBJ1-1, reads KAGVTQTPRYLIKTRGQQVTLSCSPISGHRSVSWYQQTPGQGLQFLFEYFSETQRNKGNFPGRFSGRQFSNSRSEMNVSTLELGDSALYLCASSLGWNTEAFFGQGTRLTVV.

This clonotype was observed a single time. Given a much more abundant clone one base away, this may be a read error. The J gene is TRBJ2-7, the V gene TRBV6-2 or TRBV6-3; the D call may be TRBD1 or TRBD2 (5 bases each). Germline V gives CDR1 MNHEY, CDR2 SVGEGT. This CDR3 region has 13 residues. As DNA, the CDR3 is TGTGTCAGCAGGGCGACTATCCACTACGAGCAGTACTTC. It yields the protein CVSRATIHYEQYF.

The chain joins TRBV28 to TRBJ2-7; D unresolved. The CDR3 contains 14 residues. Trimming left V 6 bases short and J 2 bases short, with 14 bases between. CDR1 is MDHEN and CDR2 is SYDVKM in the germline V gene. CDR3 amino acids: CASRPFSNPYEQYF. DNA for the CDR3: TGTGCCAGCAGACCTTTTTCTAACCCCTACGAGCAGTACTTC. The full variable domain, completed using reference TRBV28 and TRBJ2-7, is DVKVTQSSRYLVKRTGEKVFLECVQDMDHENMFWYRQDPGLGLRLIYFSYDVKMKEKGDIPEGYSVSREKKERFSLILESASTNQTSMYLCASRPFSNPYEQYFGPGTRLTVT.